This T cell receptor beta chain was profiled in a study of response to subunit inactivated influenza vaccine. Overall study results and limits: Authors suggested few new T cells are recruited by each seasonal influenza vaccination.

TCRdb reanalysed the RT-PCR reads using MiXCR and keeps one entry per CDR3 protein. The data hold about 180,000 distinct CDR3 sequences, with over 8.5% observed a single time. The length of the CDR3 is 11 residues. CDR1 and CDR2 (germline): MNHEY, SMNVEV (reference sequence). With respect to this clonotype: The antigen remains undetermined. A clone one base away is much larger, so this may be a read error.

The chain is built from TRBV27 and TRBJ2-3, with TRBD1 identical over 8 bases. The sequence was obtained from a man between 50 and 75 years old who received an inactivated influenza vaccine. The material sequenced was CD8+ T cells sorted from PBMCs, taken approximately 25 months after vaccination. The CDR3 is CAGSLGQGWYF. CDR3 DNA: TGTGCCGGCAGTTTAGGACAGGGTTGGTATTTT.